The sequence of this T cell receptor beta chain was determined in a study of long-term antiretroviral therapy in people with HIV. General study points: Pre-ART expanded TRB clones stayed dominant throughout, though often decreasing after ART.

Germline V CDR1 and CDR2: DFQATT, SNEGSKA (reference sequence). V was cut by 0 bases and J by 6 bases, with 5 bases left in between. The length of the CDR3 is 11 residues. Post-ART PBMC samples numbered at least two per donor, and pre-ART ones at least one. This clone was counted only a few times. Its antigen is still unknown. Researchers report immunoSEQ v3.0 was run at survey level. Here immunoSEQ multiplex PCR was the method, and the copy in TCRdb shows in-frame clones only, minus some. The data show 29,000 or so clones, around 93% seen once. The receptor was derived from a man between 45 and 60 years old with HIV. Sequencing used unsorted PBMCs, obtained approximately 7.4 years after starting antiretroviral therapy. The chain has TRBV20-1 and TRBJ1-2; no reliable D call. CDR3 loop: CSARDLDGYTF. In nucleotides, the CDR3 is TGCAGTGCTAGAGATCTCGATGGCTACACCTTC.